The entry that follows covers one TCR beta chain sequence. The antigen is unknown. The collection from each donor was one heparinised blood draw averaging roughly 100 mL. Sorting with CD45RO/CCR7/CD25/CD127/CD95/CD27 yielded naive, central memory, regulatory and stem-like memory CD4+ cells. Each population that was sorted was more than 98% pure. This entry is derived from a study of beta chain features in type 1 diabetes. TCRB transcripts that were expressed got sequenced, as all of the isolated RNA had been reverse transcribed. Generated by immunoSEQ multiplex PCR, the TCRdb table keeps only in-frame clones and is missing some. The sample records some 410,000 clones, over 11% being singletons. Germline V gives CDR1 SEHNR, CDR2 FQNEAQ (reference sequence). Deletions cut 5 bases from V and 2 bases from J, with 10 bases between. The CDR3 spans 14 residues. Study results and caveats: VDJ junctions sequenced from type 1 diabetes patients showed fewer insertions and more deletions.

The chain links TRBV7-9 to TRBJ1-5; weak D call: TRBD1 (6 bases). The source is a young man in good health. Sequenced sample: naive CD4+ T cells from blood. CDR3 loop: CASSLRGGNQPQHF. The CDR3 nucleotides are TGTGCCAGCAGCCTCAGGGGAGGCAATCAGCCCCAGCATTTT.